Shown below are 5 T cell receptor beta chains from a single sample sequenced in a study of T cell clonality in common variable immunodeficiency. Measured with immunoSEQ multiplex PCR; TCRdb has only the in-frame clones, and not every one. This sample carries some 33,000 clones and no singletons, and about 4% goes to the top ten. What was sequenced was peripheral blood mononuclear cells. The source is a person between 18 and 75 years old in good health.

The sample holds many counts of this clone. Read sequence stops 3 residues before the CDR3 end, and the germline J gene provides the missing end. V usage is TRBV18 and J usage is TRBJ1-2; 9 bases line up with TRBD1. From germline, CDR1 is KGHSH and CDR2 LQKENI. This CDR3 spans 16 amino acids. V shed 5 bases and J 2 bases; nucleotides not matched to a gene: 9. The CDR3 here is CASSSIGTGINYGYTF. The DNA read from the CDR3 is TGTGCCAGCTCATCCATCGGGACAGGGATAAACTATGGC.

As to this clone: The read is 3 residues too short to cover the CDR3 end, so that end is filled in from the germline J gene. The V and J genes are TRBV7-2 and TRBJ1-2, with D uncertain. The CDR3 spans 15 residues. Looked up from germline, CDR1 is SGHTA and CDR2 is FQGNSA. The CDR3 region is CASSLVPDNSYDYTF. The sequenced CDR3 bases are TGTGCCAGCAGCTTAGTCCCCGATAACTCCTACGAC. The whole variable domain, filled in from reference TRBV7-2 and TRBJ1-2, reads GAGVSQSPSNKVTEKGKDVELRCDPISGHTALYWYRQSLGQGLEFLIYFQGNSAPDKSGLPSDRFSAERTGGSVSTLTIQRTQQEDSAVYLCASSLVPDNSYDYTFGSGTRLTVV.

This clone was detected many times. The read gets to within 3 residues of the CDR3 end, and the germline J gene fills in the rest. The chain uses TRBV19 and TRBJ2-2, with 10 nucleotides matching TRBD1. The CDR3 extends over 14 amino acids. Germline-derived CDR1 and CDR2 are LNHDA and SQIVND (reference sequence). The sequenced CDR3 bases are TGTGCCACCCAGACAGGGGGCAGGGATTCACCG. It yields the protein CATQTGGRDSP. The entire CDR3 protein reads CATQTGGRDSPLFF.

This clone was counted ten times or more. The read gets to within 3 residues of the CDR3 end, and the germline J gene fills in the rest. Other DNA sequences of this sample code for an identical CDR3. The chain joins TRBV5-4 to TRBJ2-3; possibly TRBD2 for D (7 bases). The CDR3 is made up of 15 amino acids. Germline CDR1 reads SGHNT; CDR2 reads YYREEE (reference sequence). With 2 bases removed from V and 3 bases from J, the gap between germline ends came to 13 bases. The CDR3 DNA, read in part, is TGTGCCAGCAGCTTAGGGGGGGCAGGGACAGATACG. Its translation is CASSLGGAGTDT. The full CDR3 protein is CASSLGGAGTDTQYF.

This clone has at least ten counts. The read halts 3 residues ahead of the CDR3 end, with the missing end drawn from the germline J gene. This chain uses TRBV7-2 with TRBJ2-5, with TRBD2 as a possible D gene (5 bases). Per the germline V gene, CDR1 is SGHTA and CDR2 is FQGNSA. V dropped 4 bases and J dropped 2 bases, with 11 bases sitting between them. The CDR3 spans 14 residues. The CDR3 bases that were read are TGTGCCAGCAGCTCCTCGGACTTACAAGAGACC. Protein: CASSSSDLQET. In full, the CDR3 is CASSSSDLQETQYF.